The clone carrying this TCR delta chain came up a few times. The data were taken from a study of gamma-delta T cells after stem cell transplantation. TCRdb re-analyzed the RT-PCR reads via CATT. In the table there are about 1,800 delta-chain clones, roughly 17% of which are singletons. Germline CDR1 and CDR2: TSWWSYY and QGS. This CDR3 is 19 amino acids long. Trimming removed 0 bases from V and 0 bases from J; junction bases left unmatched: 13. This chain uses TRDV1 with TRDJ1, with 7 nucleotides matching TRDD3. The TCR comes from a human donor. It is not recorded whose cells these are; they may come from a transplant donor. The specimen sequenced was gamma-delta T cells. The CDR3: CALGELVLGWGEYTDKLIF. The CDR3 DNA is TGTGCTCTTGGGGAACTAGTCCTGGGCTGGGGGGAGTACACCGATAAACTCATCTTT.